Shown below are 24 T cell receptor beta chains from a single sample sequenced in a study of cytomegalovirus exposure and HLA in healthy donors. The study ran its PCR with 60 Vbeta and 13 Jbeta primers. The protocol was immunoSEQ multiplex PCR, while the TCRdb copy is restricted to in-frame clones and leaves out a portion. Among under 150,000 clones listed, about 79% were seen once. The material sequenced was PBMCs. The receptors were gathered from a male donor in good health and CMV-seronegative.

In this sample, this clone turned up a few times. The chain combines TRBV7-8 with TRBJ2-1, with D possibly matching TRBD1 (5 bases). The CDR3 extends over 15 amino acids. The germline V and J ends were trimmed by 5 bases and 6 bases, with 17 bases remaining between them. Germline values: CDR1 SGHVS, CDR2 FQNEAQ. CDR3 sequence (DNA): TGTGCCAGCAGCCAACCCCTGACAGTTACCAATGAGCAGTTCTTC. It yields the protein CASSQPLTVTNEQFF.

The J gene is TRBJ2-7, the V gene TRBV5-4; 11 bases are a match to TRBD1. Germline trimming cut 4 bases from V and 6 bases from J; bases unmatched to any gene: 6. The CDR3 loop spans 14 amino acids. Germline lookup yields CDR1 SGHNT and CDR2 YYREEE (reference sequence). The CDR3 sequence: CASSTGQGAGEQYF. The CDR3 DNA reads as TGTGCCAGCAGCACAGGACAGGGGGCGGGCGAGCAGTACTTC. The whole variable domain, remainder taken from reference TRBV5-4 and TRBJ2-7, is ETGVTQSPTHLIKTRGQQVTLRCSSQSGHNTVSWYQQALGQGPQFIFQYYREEENGRGNFPPRFSGLQFPNYSSELNVNALELDDSALYLCASSTGQGAGEQYFGPGTRLTVT.

V and J are TRBV27 and TRBJ2-7; tentatively, D is TRBD1 (6 bases). The CDR3 loop spans 12 amino acids. Germline values: CDR1 MNHEY, CDR2 SMNVEV (reference sequence). V lost 6 bases and J lost 4, with 10 bases in between. CDR3: CASSLQGYEQYF. DNA of the CDR3: TGTGCCAGCAGCCTACAGGGATACGAGCAGTACTTC.

This clone was seen once. CDR3 loop: CASSLGTEWVQYF. In DNA form, the CDR3 reads TGTGCCAGCAGCTTAGGGACGGAGTGGGTGCAGTACTTC. The V and J genes are TRBV13 and TRBJ2-7; D unresolved. The V gene lost 0 bases and the J gene lost 9 bases, with 12 bases spanning the gap. Germline V CDR1 and CDR2: PRHDT, FYEKMQ (reference sequence). CDR3 length equals 13 residues.

The rearrangement joins TRBV27 to TRBJ2-7; D is ambiguous. Trimming stripped 2 bases from V and 0 bases from J, with 5 bases between. The CDR3 spans 13 residues. Germline CDR1 and CDR2: MNHEY and SMNVEV (reference sequence). The CDR3 DNA is TGTGCCAGCAGTTTAGTTAGCTCCTACGAGCAGTACTTC. Residues: CASSLVSSYEQYF.

A word on this clone: One junction end disagrees with the germline gene, perhaps due to a read error. The J gene is TRBJ2-5, the V gene TRBV7-7; D remains ambiguous. The CDR3 has 14 residues. Germline V lookup: CDR1 SSHAT, CDR2 FNYEAQ (reference sequence). The CDR3 nucleotides read TGTGCTAGCAGCGCAACCCGGGTCCAAGAGACCCAGTACTTC. Translated: CASSATRVQETQYF.

This chain connects TRBV5-3 to TRBJ2-7, with D possibly matching TRBD1 (6 bases). TRBV5-3 belongs to the ORF category, with a function that is uncertain. The CDR3 runs 13 residues. Trimming left V 6 bases short and J 4 bases short, with 14 bases between. Here the CDR3 reads CARTGTKPYEQYF. CDR3 bases: TGTGCCAGAACTGGGACAAAACCATACGAGCAGTACTTC.

This clone was counted a single time. The chain is built from TRBV9 and TRBJ1-3; D unclear. V lost 6 bases, J lost 0 bases, and 4 bases lay in between. CDR1 and CDR2 (germline): SGDLS, YYNGEE. The length of the CDR3 is 12 residues. Here the CDR3 reads CASKSSGNTIYF. The CDR3 DNA sequence: TGTGCCAGCAAGAGCTCTGGAAACACCATATATTTT.

This clone was counted between two and nine times. V usage is TRBV4-3 and J usage is TRBJ2-1, with 13 bases that match TRBD2. The CDR3 is made up of 16 amino acids. Germline V gene data show CDR1 as LGHNA and CDR2 as YSLEER. V shed 2 bases, J shed 6 bases, and the junction held 4 bases outside the gene matches. In DNA, the CDR3 is TGCGCCAGCAGCCAATCACTAGCGGGAGGGCCCAATGAGCAGTTCTTC. This codes for CASSQSLAGGPNEQFF.

This clone was seen a single time. The genes are TRBV29-1 and TRBJ2-5; weak D call: TRBD2 (5 bases). The DNA end is a closer match to TRBJ2-7, so the J assignment may be wrong. CDR3 length equals 14 residues. Germline CDR1 reads SQVTM; CDR2 reads ANQGSEA. CDR3: CSVVVRGGIYEQYF. The CDR3 DNA reads TGCAGCGTTGTTGTCCGGGGTGGGATATACGAGCAGTACTTC.

This clone was detected once. The J gene is TRBJ2-7, the V gene TRBV18; tentative D call: TRBD1 (6 bases). The CDR3 contains 14 residues. CDR1 is KGHSH and CDR2 is LQKENI in the germline V gene. Deletions cut 4 bases from V and 2 bases from J, with 12 bases between. CDR3: CASSHRDTAYEQYF. CDR3 bases: TGTGCCAGCTCACACCGGGACACAGCCTACGAGCAGTACTTC.

This clone was seen a few times. The chain is built from TRBV2 and TRBJ2-5; D unresolved. This CDR3 has 15 amino acids. Germline CDR1 and CDR2: SNHLY and FYNNEI. The V gene lost 7 bases and the J gene lost 1 base, with 16 bases spanning the gap. CDR3 protein: CASKVERTSQETQYF. CDR3 DNA sequence: TGTGCCAGCAAGGTGGAGCGAACTTCCCAAGAGACCCAGTACTTC.

The genes are TRBV4-3 and TRBJ2-2; TRBD1 agrees at 9 bases. V trimming: 2 bases; J trimming: 6 bases; junction bases outside the gene matches: 13. The CDR3 contains 18 residues. Germline-derived CDR1 and CDR2 are LGHNA and YSLEER. The CDR3 spells CASSQLPPGQGVPGELFF. CDR3 sequence (DNA): TGCGCCAGCAGCCAACTACCCCCGGGACAGGGTGTCCCCGGGGAGCTGTTTTTT.

This sequence joins TRBV9 and TRBJ2-7; tentative D call: TRBD2 (6 bases). Germline V gene lookup returns CDR1 SGDLS and CDR2 YYNGEE. The CDR3 totals 15 residues. Trimming took 0 bases from V and 4 from J, leaving 14 bases between them. The CDR3 is CASSVADSGVYEQYF. For the CDR3, the DNA is TGTGCCAGCAGCGTAGCCGATAGCGGAGTGTACGAGCAGTACTTC. The full variable domain, in which reference TRBV9 and TRBJ2-7 provide the parts outside the CDR3, is DSGVTQTPKHLITATGQRVTLRCSPRSGDLSVYWYQQSLDQGLQFLIQYYNGEERAKGNILERFSAQQFPDLHSELNLSSLELGDSALYFCASSVADSGVYEQYFGPGTRLTVT.

The chain carries TRBV7-6 and TRBJ2-3; D remains unclear. V shed 5 bases and J shed 6 bases, with 12 bases lying between them. There are 13 residues in the CDR3. Germline V lookup: CDR1 SGHVS, CDR2 FNYEAQ. CDR3: CASSPNRVDTQYF. The CDR3 bases are TGTGCCAGCAGCCCGAATCGGGTTGATACGCAGTATTTT.

The V and J genes are TRBV12-5 and TRBJ2-1; tentative D call: TRBD1 (6 bases). The CDR3 contains 13 residues. The germline CDR1 and CDR2 sequences are LGHNT and FRNRAP. Trimming left V 5 bases short and J 7 bases short, with 12 bases between. The CDR3 nucleotides are TGTGCTAGTGGTCTCAGGGGAGCAAATGAGCAGTTCTTC. This encodes CASGLRGANEQFF.

This chain links TRBV27 with TRBJ1-1, with TRBD1 matching over 12 bases. Per germline, CDR1 MNHEY and CDR2 SMNVEV (reference sequence). Trimming took 2 bases from V and 5 from J; bases not matched to a gene: 18. CDR3 size: 20 residues. The CDR3 nucleotides are TGTGCCAGCAGTTTAAAGGGGACAGGGGGCGGAGGTTGGAGCATGACTGAAGCTTTCTTT. Protein sequence: CASSLKGTGGGGWSMTEAFF.

This sequence joins TRBV27 and TRBJ2-5; D may be TRBD1 (8 bases). The CDR3 runs to 14 residues. The V gene lost 3 bases and the J gene lost 5 bases, with 13 bases spanning the gap. Germline CDR1 MNHEY, CDR2 SMNVEV (reference sequence). CDR3 residues: CASSLYRGGETQYF. In DNA form, the CDR3 reads TGTGCCAGCAGTTTGTACAGGGGGGGGGAGACCCAGTACTTC.

V and J are TRBV7-6 and TRBJ2-3; the match to TRBD1 covers 8 bases. CDR3 size: 15 residues. Germline assignment: CDR1 SGHVS and CDR2 FNYEAQ. V lost 5 bases to trimming and J lost 2 bases; unmatched junction nucleotides: 6. Here the CDR3 DNA reads TGTGCCAGCAGCCCGACAGGGGCGACCACAGATACGCAGTATTTT. Protein product: CASSPTGATTDTQYF.

The chain is built from TRBV25-1 and TRBJ2-5; weak D call: TRBD2 (5 bases). The J call is uncertain, as TRBJ2-7 better fits the DNA end. The CDR3 loop spans 14 amino acids. Germline CDR1 reads MGHDK; CDR2 reads SYGVNS. In DNA form, the CDR3 reads TGTGCCAGCAGTACTAGAGACTCCCCCTACGAGCAGTACTTC. This translates into CASSTRDSPYEQYF.

The V and J genes are TRBV27 and TRBJ1-3; D not certain. V lost 8 bases to trimming and J lost 0 bases, with 11 bases between them. CDR3 length: 14 amino acids. Germline V gene data show CDR1 as MNHEY and CDR2 as SMNVEV (reference sequence). CDR3 region: CASSERSSGNTIYF. The CDR3 DNA is TGTGCCAGCTCAGAGAGGAGCTCTGGAAACACCATATATTTT.

This chain connects TRBV9 to TRBJ2-3; 7 bases match TRBD2. The CDR3 consists of 17 residues. V lost 2 bases, J lost 1 base, and 10 bases stayed unmatched. The germline V gene encodes CDR1 SGDLS and CDR2 YYNGEE. CDR3 nucleotide sequence: TGTGCCAGCAGCGTTGGGGAGGGCGGGACCCGCACAGATACGCAGTATTTT. It is translated as CASSVGEGGTRTDTQYF.

The rearrangement links TRBV5-1 to TRBJ2-7; the match to TRBD2 covers 7 bases. In germline, CDR1 is SGHRS, CDR2 YFSETQ. This CDR3 contains 12 residues. V trimming: 7 bases; J trimming: 0 bases; junction bases outside the gene matches: 1. CDR3 residues: CASRGDSYEQYF. In DNA, the CDR3 is TGCGCCAGCCGGGGGGACTCCTACGAGCAGTACTTC.

The V call is TRBV7-8, the J call TRBJ1-2; 7 bases fit TRBD1. This CDR3 is 15 amino acids long. CDR1 SGHVS and CDR2 FQNEAQ come from the germline V gene. Losses at the gene ends were 0 bases for V and 1 base for J; bases not matched to a gene: 2. CDR3 amino acids: CASSLATGYNYGYTF. The CDR3 nucleotides are TGTGCCAGCAGCTTAGCGACAGGGTATAACTATGGCTACACCTTC. Full variable domain (outside the CDR3, taken from reference TRBV7-8 and TRBJ1-2): GAGVSQSPRYKVAKRGQDVALRCDPISGHVSLFWYQQALGQGPEFLTYFQNEAQLDKSGLPSDRFFAERPEGSVSTLKIQRTQQEDSAVYLCASSLATGYNYGYTFGSGTRLTVV.